A single sample gave rise to the 2 T cell receptor beta chains below, sequenced in a study of T cell clones after liver transplantation. Assay used: immunoSEQ multiplex PCR; TCRdb lists only in-frame clones, some missing. The table lists around 71,000 clones, 80% of them singletons, with approximately 0.8% in the top ten. The sample was CD4+ T cells from blood, taken 12 months after liver transplant. The receptor set was obtained from a human patient who received a liver transplant. Some T cells may be the graft donor's.

V usage is TRBV27 and J usage is TRBJ1-4; D is possibly TRBD1 (5 bases). Germline V gene data show CDR1 as MNHEY and CDR2 as SMNVEV (reference sequence). V gave up 2 bases and J gave up 4 bases, with 11 bases separating them. The CDR3 is made up of 15 amino acids. CDR3 sequence reads: CASSLGGRINEKLFF. The CDR3, as DNA: TGTGCCAGCAGTTTAGGGGGACGGATTAATGAAAAACTGTTTTTT. The complete variable domain, with remaining parts taken from reference TRBV27 and TRBJ1-4, reads EAQVTQNPRYLITVTGKKLTVTCSQNMNHEYMSWYRQDPGLGLRQIYYSMNVEVTDKGDVPEGYKVSRKEKRNFPLILESPSPNQTSLYFCASSLGGRINEKLFFGSGTQLSVL.

This rearrangement joins TRBV28 to TRBJ1-4; D is possibly TRBD1 (5 bases). Looked up from germline, CDR1 is MDHEN and CDR2 is SYDVKM. The CDR3 spans 15 residues. Trimming took 7 bases from V and 4 from J, leaving 16 bases between them. The CDR3 protein is CASKNRGTFNEKLFF. Here the CDR3 DNA reads TGTGCCAGCAAAAATAGGGGAACGTTTAATGAAAAACTGTTTTTT.